The 22 T cell receptor beta chains listed next were all sequenced from one sample in a study of regulatory T cells in long-lasting Graves disease. Libraries of TCR beta came from iRepertoire HTBI primers plus Arm-PCR of CDR3 regions. TCRdb re-called the multiplex PCR reads through MiXCR, storing one row per CDR3 protein. The data contain approximately 380,000 distinct CDR3 sequences, around 21% of them seen just once; the ten biggest clones take up more than 20%. Time point here: persistent/refractory GD, antithyroid drugs over 5 years with positive TRAb. From PBMCs, RNA was extracted and then used to make the TCR library. Here the sequenced sample was peripheral blood mononuclear cells (PBMCs), taken when the disease was refractory, from a patient treated with antithyroid drugs. The receptors derive from a female donor with Graves disease.

Notes on this clonotype: A much bigger clone sits one base away, suggesting this may be a read error. This CDR3 is missing its conserved last phenylalanine or tryptophan, likely due to a read error. The chain links TRBV11-2 to TRBJ2-7, with 7 bases that match TRBD1. Germline-derived CDR1 and CDR2 are SGHAT and FQNNGV. The trim removed 5 bases at V and 1 base at J, leaving 8 bases unmatched. The CDR3 is 15 amino acids. The CDR3 here is CASSLGGPRSYEQYL. Written as DNA, the CDR3 is TGTGCCAGCAGCCTAGGGGGCCCACGTTCCTACGAGCAGTACCTC.

The chain recombines TRBV7-9 with TRBJ2-7; 9 bases match TRBD1. The germline V gene has CDR1 SEHNR and CDR2 FQNEAQ (reference sequence). The CDR3 is 14 amino acids. V was pared by 6 bases and J by 6 bases, with 9 bases of the junction left unmatched. The CDR3 sequence is CASRQGTGRGEQYF. The CDR3 DNA follows: TGTGCCAGCAGACAAGGGACAGGGAGGGGCGAGCAGTACTTC.

The chain combines TRBV30 with TRBJ2-7; D is perhaps TRBD1 (6 bases). V lost 0 bases and J 3 bases, leaving 15 bases between the germline ends. The CDR3 is made up of 15 amino acids. The germline CDR1 and CDR2 sequences are GTSNPN and SVGIG (reference sequence). The CDR3 reads CAWSVWQGKNYEQYF. DNA for the CDR3: TGTGCCTGGAGTGTATGGCAGGGGAAGAACTACGAGCAGTACTTC.

This clonotype was recorded many times. The V and J genes are TRBV2 and TRBJ1-1; a possible D gene is TRBD1 (5 bases). The V and J ends lost 6 bases and 3 bases respectively, with 11 bases between them. This CDR3 is built from 13 residues. Germline V gene sequence: CDR1 SNHLY, CDR2 FYNNEI. CDR3 amino acids: CASSGDRDTEAFF. The CDR3 DNA sequence: TGTGCCAGCAGCGGAGACAGAGACACTGAAGCTTTCTTT.

V usage is TRBV19 and J usage is TRBJ2-7; D is unresolved. In germline, CDR1 is LNHDA, CDR2 SQIVND (reference sequence). The CDR3 loop spans 16 amino acids. The V and J ends lost 4 bases and 5 bases respectively, with 21 bases between them. The CDR3 loop reads CASSTNPQAGVHEQYF. In nucleotides, the CDR3 is TGTGCCAGTAGTACAAACCCCCAAGCTGGGGTCCACGAGCAGTACTTC.

There are many counts of this clonotype. The rearrangement joins TRBV28 to TRBJ2-7; TRBD1 might be the D (5 bases). The V end lost 5 bases, the J end lost 9 bases, and 17 bases lay between the germline ends. Germline CDR1 reads MDHEN; CDR2 reads SYDVKM. The CDR3 sequence is 13 residues long. The CDR3 is CASSGHGAVGQYF. The CDR3 nucleotides are TGTGCCAGCAGTGGACACGGAGCTGTGGGGCAGTACTTC.

J is TRBJ1-3 and V is TRBV19; D is ambiguous. Germline values: CDR1 LNHDA, CDR2 SQIVND (reference sequence). V lost 3 bases, J lost 0 bases, and 6 bases lay in between. This CDR3 region has 14 residues. This CDR3 reads CASSMTYSGNTIYF. The CDR3, as DNA: TGTGCCAGTAGTATGACGTACTCTGGAAACACCATATATTTT. The full variable domain, its missing parts supplied by reference TRBV19 and TRBJ1-3, is DGGITQSPKYLFRKEGQNVTLSCEQNLNHDAMYWYRQDPGQGLRLIYYSQIVNDFQKGDIAEGYSVSREKKESFPLTVTSAQKNPTAFYLCASSMTYSGNTIYFGEGSWLTVV.

The gene calls are TRBV7-9 and TRBJ1-1; D remains unclear. V was shortened by 1 base and J by 7 bases, with 7 bases between the two germline ends. The CDR3 is 12 residues long. CDR1 and CDR2 (germline): SEHNR, FQNEAQ (reference sequence). For the CDR3, the DNA is TGTGCCAGCAGCTTAGTTACCGTTGAAGCTTTCTTT. The encoded protein is CASSLVTVEAFF. The variable domain in full, with the rest retrieved from reference TRBV7-9 and TRBJ1-1, is DTGVSQNPRHKITKRGQNVTFRCDPISEHNRLYWYRQTLGQGPEFLTYFQNEAQLEKSRLLSDRFSAERPKGSFSTLEIQRTEQGDSAMYLCASSLVTVEAFFGQGTRLTVV.

This chain connects TRBV30 to TRBJ2-7; D remains unclear. V dropped 0 bases and J dropped 5 bases, with 17 bases sitting between them. CDR1 GTSNPN and CDR2 SVGIG come from the germline V gene (reference sequence). The CDR3 loop spans 15 amino acids. The CDR3 sequence: CAWSVMGNRFNEQYF. CDR3 bases: TGTGCCTGGAGTGTTATGGGGAATAGGTTCAACGAGCAGTACTTC. Supplemented by reference TRBV30 and TRBJ2-7, the full variable domain reads SQTIHQWPATLVQPVGSPLSLECTVEGTSNPNLYWYRQAAGRGLQLLFYSVGIGQISSEVPQNLSASRPQDRQFILSSKKLLLSDSGFYLCAWSVMGNRFNEQYFGPGTRLTVT.

As to this clonotype: A clone one base away is much larger, so this may be a read error. The CDR3 bases are TGTGCCGGCAGTTTGTATGCGACAGGGAAGATTGAAGCTTTCTTT. Translated, it gives CAGSLYATGKIEAFF. This chain links TRBV28 with TRBJ1-1; 7 positions match TRBD1. The CDR3 extends over 15 amino acids. Germline V CDR1 and CDR2: MDHEN, SYDVKM.

This chain connects TRBV27 to TRBJ2-2; D ambiguous. The germline V gene encodes CDR1 MNHEY and CDR2 SMNVEV (reference sequence). Trimming shortened V by 0 bases and J by 6 bases, and 14 bases separated the two germline ends. The CDR3 sequence is 16 residues long. The CDR3 nucleotides are TGTGCCAGCAGTTTATCTTTCCTGCTCGCTCCCGGGGAGCTGTTTTTT. Protein sequence: CASSLSFLLAPGELFF.

This clonotype was counted at least ten times. The chain couples TRBV11-2 to TRBJ2-2; D unresolved. This CDR3 is 16 amino acids long. Germline CDR1 and CDR2: SGHAT and FQNNGV. The V gene lost 1 base and the J gene lost 4 bases, with 13 bases spanning the gap. The CDR3, as DNA: TGTGCCAGCAGCTTAGTTTCCGGACCCGGCACCGGGGAGCTGTTTTTT. It encodes CASSLVSGPGTGELFF.

This clonotype was counted at least ten times. The V and J genes are TRBV28 and TRBJ2-7, with 11 bases that match TRBD2. CDR3 length equals 15 residues. Germline V CDR1 and CDR2: MDHEN, SYDVKM. V dropped 5 bases and J dropped 6; count of bases not matched to a gene: 9. CDR3: CASSQLAGALAEQYF. The CDR3 bases are TGTGCCAGCAGTCAACTAGCGGGAGCCCTCGCCGAGCAGTACTTC.

This clonotype was found many times. The chain employs TRBV12-3 or TRBV12-4 and TRBJ1-1; D is perhaps TRBD1 (6 bases). The CDR3 length is 15 residues. The V end was cut by 4 bases, the J end by 2 bases, with 14 bases between. CDR3 residues: CASSYGTNENTEAFF. The CDR3 bases are TGTGCCAGCAGTTACGGGACAAACGAAAACACTGAAGCTTTCTTT.

This chain uses TRBV19 with TRBJ2-7; D gene unclear. The CDR3 runs to 14 residues. In germline, CDR1 is LNHDA, CDR2 SQIVND (reference sequence). V was trimmed by 1 base and J by 5 bases, leaving 12 bases between them. Here the CDR3 reads CASSIVSGIDEQYF. As DNA, the CDR3 is TGTGCCAGTAGTATAGTGTCCGGAATAGACGAGCAGTACTTC. The full variable domain, with the rest looked up from reference TRBV19 and TRBJ2-7, is DGGITQSPKYLFRKEGQNVTLSCEQNLNHDAMYWYRQDPGQGLRLIYYSQIVNDFQKGDIAEGYSVSREKKESFPLTVTSAQKNPTAFYLCASSIVSGIDEQYFGPGTRLTVT.

This clonotype was observed at least ten times. The gene calls are TRBV28 and TRBJ1-5; no definite D call. V was pared by 8 bases and J by 2 bases, with 10 bases between. From germline, CDR1 is MDHEN and CDR2 SYDVKM. The CDR3 covers 13 residues. The CDR3 DNA follows: TGTGCCAGCCATGGCAGGCGCAATCAGCCCCAGCATTTT. Protein sequence: CASHGRRNQPQHF. Together with reference TRBV28 and TRBJ1-5, the CDR3 gives the full variable domain: DVKVTQSSRYLVKRTGEKVFLECVQDMDHENMFWYRQDPGLGLRLIYFSYDVKMKEKGDIPEGYSVSREKKERFSLILESASTNQTSMYLCASHGRRNQPQHFGDGTRLSIL.

This chain uses TRBV7-2 with TRBJ1-2; TRBD1 is a possible D gene (5 bases). CDR3 length: 14 amino acids. The V end lost 5 bases, the J end lost 5 bases, and 15 bases lay between the germline ends. Germline values: CDR1 SGHTA, CDR2 FQGNSA. The CDR3 DNA reads as TGTGCCAGCAGCCCGACGGGGCGGGTTTATGGCTACACCTTC. This gives the protein CASSPTGRVYGYTF.

The gene calls are TRBV28 and TRBJ2-1; a possible D gene is TRBD1 (6 bases). This CDR3 comprises 12 residues. Germline V gives CDR1 MDHEN, CDR2 SYDVKM. Trimming shortened V by 8 bases and J by 4 bases, and 9 bases separated the two germline ends. CDR3 DNA sequence: TGTGCCAGCGGAACAGGGTACAATGAGCAGTTCTTC. This sequence encodes CASGTGYNEQFF.

This clonotype appeared a few times. The rearrangement uses TRBV5-8 and TRBJ1-3, with D hard to call. Germline V lookup: CDR1 SGHTS, CDR2 YDEGEE. CDR3 length equals 16 residues. V lost 4 bases and J lost 0, with 14 bases in between. The CDR3 nucleotides read TGTGCCAGCAGCAGTAGCAGGATTAGCTCTGGAAACACCATATATTTT. It yields the protein CASSSSRISSGNTIYF.

This clonotype was observed a handful of times. The gene calls are TRBV9 and TRBJ2-1; 7 nucleotides match TRBD2. CDR1 and CDR2 from the germline V gene are SGDLS and YYNGEE. V lost 6 bases, J lost 6 bases, and 6 bases stayed unmatched. The length of the CDR3 is 13 residues. CDR3 in DNA: TGTGCCAGCACCCGGGGGGAGCGCAATGAGCAGTTCTTC. It translates to CASTRGERNEQFF.

In this sample, this clonotype turned up many times. V is TRBV6-5 and J is TRBJ2-5, with 7 bases matching TRBD1. Germline V lookup: CDR1 MNHEY, CDR2 SVGAGI. This CDR3 is 16 amino acids long. V was clipped by 4 bases and J by 1 base; unmatched bases: 9. CDR3 bases: TGTGCCAGCAGTTCCACCCCTCGACAGGGCCAAGAGACCCAGTACTTC. Translating gives CASSSTPRQGQETQYF.

This clonotype came up many times. The rearrangement uses TRBV2 and TRBJ2-2; TRBD2 matches 11 bases. Germline lookup yields CDR1 SNHLY and CDR2 FYNNEI. The J segment lost 6 bases and the V segment lost 4 bases, leaving 7 bases of the junction unmatched. The CDR3 has 16 residues. In DNA form, the CDR3 reads TGTGCCAGCAGTGGACTAGCGGGAATCGGGGCCGGGGAGCTGTTTTTT. This codes for CASSGLAGIGAGELFF.